This TCR beta chain was found in a study of CD8 T cells in Susac syndrome. Trimming removed 2 bases from V and 2 bases from J, with 3 bases in between. Germline assignment: CDR1 DFQATT and CDR2 SNEGSKA (reference sequence). The CDR3 is 12 amino acids. The RNA, roughly 0.5 to 1 ug, was put through reverse transcription using random hexamers. TCR beta CDR3 was amplified by immunoSEQ multiplex PCR. This amplification extended across 54 Vbeta and 13 Jbeta segments. TCRdb re-derived calls from the immunoSEQ multiplex PCR reads in MiXCR, one entry per CDR3 protein. The sample records 180,000 or so distinct CDR3 sequences, more than 90% being singletons. The TEMRA cells underwent FACS enrichment, while the CD8+ and CD4+ T cells underwent negative isolation.

The origin of this receptor is a human donor in good health. V gene TRBV20-1 combines with J gene TRBJ2-2; no clear D. Sequencing was done on a sample of CD4+ T cells from PBMCs. The CDR3 is CSARPNTGELFF. The DNA for the CDR3 is TGCAGTGCTAGACCTAACACCGGGGAGCTGTTTTTT.